This is a list of T cell receptor beta chains from one sample in a study of CD8 T cells in ankylosing spondylitis. MiXCR was run by TCRdb on the 5' RACE reads, yielding one entry per CDR3 protein. The repertoire holds hundreds of thousands of distinct CDR3 sequences, with 20% to 30% as singletons. The specimen sequenced was blood, either unsorted or a sorted T cell fraction (not recorded which). The receptors were sampled from a male donor with ankylosing spondylitis or in good health (not recorded which). The CDR3 runs from the conserved cysteine through the conserved F or W. The D gene is left open where the match is weak. Clone size is not always given. Where it is, it says once, few, many or a class for expanded clones.

size	V	J	D	CDR3	DNA
many	TRBV7-6	TRBJ1-1	NA	CASSLFAMNTEAFF	TGTGCCAGCAGCTTATTTGCGATGAACACTGAAGCTTTCTTT
NA	TRBV20-1	TRBJ2-7	TRBD2	CSAGTSGIAYEQYF	TGCAGTGCGGGGACTAGCGGGATCGCCTACGAGCAGTACTTC
many	TRBV6-1	TRBJ2-7	TRBD2	CASSGRGGYEQYF	TGTGCCAGCAGCGGACGGGGGGGATACGAGCAGTACTTC
many	TRBV20-1	TRBJ2-7	NA	CSAGASYEQYF	TGCAGTGCAGGGGCCTCCTACGAGCAGTACTTC
many	TRBV27	TRBJ1-2	TRBD1	CASSAGGRSYGYTF	TGTGCCAGCAGTGCAGGGGGGAGGAGCTATGGCTACACCTTC
many	TRBV5-1	TRBJ2-1	NA	CASRRVGGVSYNEQFF	TGCGCCAGCAGGAGGGTTGGGGGAGTATCCTACAATGAGCAGTTCTTC
NA	TRBV18	TRBJ2-1	NA	CASSPLGIGSYNEQFF	TGTGCCAGCTCACCCCTGGGAATAGGATCCTACAATGAGCAGTTCTTC
many	TRBV10-3	TRBJ2-2	TRBD2	CAISEVLGLAGQNTGELFF	TGTGCCATCAGTGAAGTCTTAGGACTAGCGGGCCAGAACACCGGGGAGCTGTTTTTT
few	TRBV6-5	TRBJ1-2	NA	CASSYNRATYGYTF	TGTGCCAGCAGTTACAACAGAGCCACCTATGGCTACACCTTC
many	TRBV12-3/TRBV12-4	TRBJ2-1	NA	CASSLGGGGNEQFF	TGTGCCAGCAGTTTGGGGGGTGGGGGCAATGAGCAGTTCTTC
many	TRBV20-1	TRBJ2-7	NA	CSARSPGTPSYEQYF	TGCAGTGCTAGGTCCCCCGGGACCCCATCCTACGAGCAGTACTTC
many	TRBV7-2	TRBJ2-5	NA	CASNKESETQYF	TGTGCCAGCAACAAAGAATCGGAGACCCAGTACTTC
NA	TRBV11-2	TRBJ2-3	TRBD2	CASSRNPGTSGRLWGTDTQYF	TGTGCCAGCAGCCGAAACCCCGGGACTAGCGGGAGGTTATGGGGCACAGATACGCAGTATTTT
few	TRBV6-4	TRBJ2-7	NA	CASSEGQKPYEQYF	TGTGCCAGCAGTGAAGGGCAGAAACCCTACGAGCAGTACTTC
few	TRBV29-1	TRBJ1-2	TRBD1	CSGKGGNGYTF	TGCAGCGGGAAAGGGGGCAATGGCTACACCTTC
many	TRBV6-1	TRBJ2-1	NA	CASSPDRDNNEQFF	TGTGCCAGCAGTCCCGACCGGGACAATAATGAGCAGTTCTTC
few	TRBV6-2/TRBV6-3	TRBJ2-3	NA	CASADGHTQYF	TGTGCCAGCGCCGACGGCCATACGCAGTATTTT
NA	TRBV20-1	TRBJ1-5	TRBD1	CSARETGSGQPQHF	TGCAGTGCTAGAGAGACAGGGTCCGGTCAGCCCCAGCATTTT
many	TRBV20-1	TRBJ2-5	TRBD2	CSARDGLAMSETQYF	TGCAGTGCTAGAGATGGACTAGCAATGTCAGAGACCCAGTACTTC
many	TRBV3-1	TRBJ2-1	NA	CASSQVLGGINNEQFF	TGTGCCAGCAGCCAAGTCCTCGGCGGGATCAACAATGAGCAGTTCTTC
few	TRBV2	TRBJ2-7	TRBD1	CASSEGTGSYEQYF	TGTGCCAGCAGTGAAGGGACAGGGAGCTACGAGCAGTACTTC
few	TRBV20-1	TRBJ2-6	NA	CSAPQGLGANVLTF	TGCAGTGCACCCCAGGGGCTTGGGGCCAACGTCCTGACTTTC
many	TRBV29-1	TRBJ1-3	TRBD1	CSVAGGSGNTIYF	TGCAGCGTTGCAGGGGGCTCGGGAAACACCATATATTTT
many	TRBV12-3/TRBV12-4	TRBJ1-2	NA	CASSQTNYGYTF	TGTGCCAGCAGTCAAACTAACTATGGCTACACCTTC
NA	TRBV20-1	TRBJ2-1	TRBD1	CSASETGGSYNEQFF	TGCAGTGCTAGCGAGACAGGGGGCTCCTACAATGAGCAGTTCTTC
NA	TRBV4-3	TRBJ2-7	NA	CASSQASSAYEQYF	TGCGCCAGCAGCCAGGCTTCTAGTGCCTACGAGCAGTACTTC
many	TRBV7-9	TRBJ2-1	TRBD2	CASSSLQREGYNEQFF	TGTGCCAGCAGCTCCCTACAGCGGGAGGGTTACAATGAGCAGTTCTTC
NA	TRBV20-1	TRBJ2-5	NA	CSPPGGDQETQYF	TGCAGTCCCCCTGGAGGGGACCAAGAGACCCAGTACTTC
many	TRBV5-6	TRBJ2-3	NA	CASSFGAPTSTDTQYF	TGTGCCAGCAGTTTTGGGGCCCCTACTAGCACAGATACGCAGTATTTT
many	TRBV24-1	TRBJ2-1	NA	CATSDLRGPRNEQFF	TGTGCCACCAGTGATTTGCGCGGTCCGCGAAATGAGCAGTTCTTC
many	TRBV5-4	TRBJ1-4	NA	CASSLGVLLWGDRSNEKLFF	TGTGCCAGCAGCTTGGGTGTCCTGTTGTGGGGGGACCGCTCGAATGAAAAACTGTTTTTT
NA	TRBV11-2	TRBJ2-2	TRBD2	CASSSRVAGGLNTGELFF	TGTGCCAGCAGCTCCAGGGTAGCGGGAGGTCTGAACACCGGGGAGCTGTTTTTT
NA	TRBV5-6	TRBJ2-5	NA	CASSLTGTSGETQYF	TGTGCCAGCAGCTTAACCGGGACATCAGGAGAGACCCAGTACTTC
few	TRBV12-3/TRBV12-4	TRBJ1-6	TRBD1	CASSSQGALSPLHF	TGTGCCAGCAGCTCACAGGGGGCACTTTCACCCCTCCACTTT
few	TRBV7-2	TRBJ2-7	NA	CASSDFSYEQYF	TGTGCCAGCAGCGACTTTTCCTACGAGCAGTACTTC
many	TRBV20-1	TRBJ1-5	TRBD1	CSARRPGQGANQPQHF	TGCAGTGCTAGGAGACCAGGACAGGGAGCCAATCAGCCCCAGCATTTT
few	TRBV20-1	TRBJ1-5	TRBD1	CSARDSSGSNQPQHF	TGCAGTGCAAGGGACAGCTCGGGGAGCAATCAGCCCCAGCATTTT
many	TRBV25-1	TRBJ2-7	TRBD2	CASSEGGGRAREQYF	TGTGCCAGCAGTGAAGGGGGCGGGAGGGCCCGGGAGCAGTACTTC
NA	TRBV20-1	TRBJ2-5	NA	CSAQTGPPGETQYF	TGCAGTGCTCAGACCGGGCCCCCCGGGGAGACCCAGTACTTC
NA	TRBV28	TRBJ2-7	NA	CASSSSGLKGIYEQYF	TGTGCCAGCAGTTCCTCGGGCCTAAAGGGGATCTACGAGCAGTACTTC